This T cell receptor (beta chain) was documented in a study of T-cell reconstitution after alpha-beta-depleted transplantation in children. This clonotype was seen ten or more times. Researchers prepared the TCRbeta library using unique molecular identifiers, the study reports. TCRdb reanalysed the PCR reads using MiXCR and keeps one entry per CDR3 protein. The sample yields about 110,000 distinct CDR3 sequences, about a tenth seen once. The CDR3 covers 16 residues. CDR1 and CDR2 from the germline V gene are SGHTA and FQGNSA. Trimming removed 5 bases from V and 4 bases from J; junction bases left unmatched: 9.

This receptor was obtained from a human donor who donated a stem cell graft to a child with acute lymphoblastic leukemia. The rearrangement uses TRBV7-2 and TRBJ2-1; 9 nucleotides line up with TRBD1. The sequenced sample was PBMCs from the stem cell graft donor, obtained from the stem cell graft. CDR3 loop: CASSTLGGQGYNEQFF. In nucleotides, the CDR3 is TGTGCCAGCAGCACCTTAGGAGGACAGGGGTACAATGAGCAGTTCTTC.